The next 4 T cell receptor beta chains were all read from a single sample in a study of glioma-infiltrating T cells after dendritic cell vaccination. This sample's time point: after dendritic cell vaccination, including at tumor progression/relapse. The data were produced by immunoSEQ multiplex PCR, yet TCRdb's version contains in-frame clones alone and is incomplete. The table records 100,000 or so clones, around 90% of them present only once. Specimen: blood, collected after dendritic cell vaccination. The origin of the receptors is a human donor with glioblastoma.

V usage is TRBV27 and J usage is TRBJ1-2; no clear D. CDR3 length: 14 amino acids. V was cut by 4 bases and J by 8 bases, with 17 bases left in between. Germline CDR1 is MNHEY and CDR2 is SMNVEV (reference sequence). CDR3 nucleotide sequence: TGTGCCAGCAGTTCCAGGACGGAGGGATGGGGCTACACCTTC. This translates into CASSSRTEGWGYTF.

The J gene is TRBJ1-4, the V gene TRBV27, with D hard to call. Trimming took off 2 bases at V and 8 bases at J, with 12 bases between the two ends. This CDR3 region has 14 residues. CDR1 MNHEY and CDR2 SMNVEV come from the germline V gene (reference sequence). CDR3 sequence (DNA): TGTGCCAGCAGTTTAAGTGGGCTCGAGGAAAAACTGTTTTTT. Amino acids: CASSLSGLEEKLFF.

The V and J genes are TRBV5-1 and TRBJ2-1; possibly TRBD2 for D (6 bases). The germline V and J ends were trimmed by 3 bases and 7 bases, with 14 bases remaining between them. Germline CDR1 SGHRS, CDR2 YFSETQ. This CDR3 is built from 14 residues. CDR3 in DNA: TGCGCCAGCAGCTCACCGGGACTGACTAATGAGCAGTTCTTC. This encodes CASSSPGLTNEQFF.

This chain connects TRBV4-1 to TRBJ1-3; 9 bases match TRBD1. Germline V gene lookup returns CDR1 MGHRA and CDR2 YSYEKL. CDR3 length equals 17 residues. The trim removed 3 bases at V and 3 bases at J, leaving 9 bases unmatched. CDR3 DNA: TGCGCCAGCAGCCAGGAACCGGGACAGGGAAATGGAAACACCATATATTTT. It yields the protein CASSQEPGQGNGNTIYF.